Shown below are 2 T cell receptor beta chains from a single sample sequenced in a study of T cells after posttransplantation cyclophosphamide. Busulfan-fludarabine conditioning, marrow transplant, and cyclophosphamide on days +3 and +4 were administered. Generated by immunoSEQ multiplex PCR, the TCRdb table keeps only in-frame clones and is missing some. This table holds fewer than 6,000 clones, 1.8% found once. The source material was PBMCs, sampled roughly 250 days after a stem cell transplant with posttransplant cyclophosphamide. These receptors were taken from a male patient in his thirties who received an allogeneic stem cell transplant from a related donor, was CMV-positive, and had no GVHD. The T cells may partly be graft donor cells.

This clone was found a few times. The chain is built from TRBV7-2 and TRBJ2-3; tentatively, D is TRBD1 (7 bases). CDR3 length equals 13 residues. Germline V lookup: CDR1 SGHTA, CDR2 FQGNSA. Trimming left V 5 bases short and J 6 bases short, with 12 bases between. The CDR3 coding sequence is TGTGCCAGCAGCCCCAGGGGGGTGGATACGCAGTATTTT. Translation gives CASSPRGVDTQYF.

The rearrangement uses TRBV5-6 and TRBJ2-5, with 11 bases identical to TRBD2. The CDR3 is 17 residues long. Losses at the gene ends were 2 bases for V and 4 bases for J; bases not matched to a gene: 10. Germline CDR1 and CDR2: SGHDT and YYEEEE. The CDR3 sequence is CASSFPTSGGGLETQYF. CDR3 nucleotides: TGTGCCAGCAGCTTTCCAACTAGCGGGGGTGGGTTAGAGACCCAGTACTTC.